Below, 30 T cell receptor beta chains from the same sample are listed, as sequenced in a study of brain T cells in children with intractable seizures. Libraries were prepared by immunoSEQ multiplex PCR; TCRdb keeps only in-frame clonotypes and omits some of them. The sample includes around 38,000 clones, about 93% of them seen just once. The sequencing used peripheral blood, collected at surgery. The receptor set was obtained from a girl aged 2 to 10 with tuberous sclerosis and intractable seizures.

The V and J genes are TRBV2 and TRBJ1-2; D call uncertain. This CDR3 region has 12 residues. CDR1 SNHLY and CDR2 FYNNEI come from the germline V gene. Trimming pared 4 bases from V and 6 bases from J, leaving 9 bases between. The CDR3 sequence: CASSGTTNGYTF. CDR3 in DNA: TGTGCCAGCAGTGGGACGACGAATGGCTACACCTTC.

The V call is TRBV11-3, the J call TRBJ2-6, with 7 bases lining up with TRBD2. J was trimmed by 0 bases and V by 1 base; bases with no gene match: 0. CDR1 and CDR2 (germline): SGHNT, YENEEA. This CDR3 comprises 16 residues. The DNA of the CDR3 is TGTGCCAGCAGCTTAGGGACTAGCTCTGGGGCCAACGTCCTGACTTTC. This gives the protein CASSLGTSSGANVLTF.

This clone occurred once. CDR3 sequence reads: CASSLRGRRTEAFF. The CDR3 DNA reads as TGTGCCAGCAGCTTGCGGGGGCGTAGAACTGAAGCTTTCTTT. This chain links TRBV5-6 with TRBJ1-1; a possible D gene is TRBD1 (6 bases). Per the germline V gene, CDR1 is SGHDT and CDR2 is YYEEEE. V was shortened by 1 base and J by 5 bases, with 12 bases between the two germline ends. This CDR3 has 14 amino acids.

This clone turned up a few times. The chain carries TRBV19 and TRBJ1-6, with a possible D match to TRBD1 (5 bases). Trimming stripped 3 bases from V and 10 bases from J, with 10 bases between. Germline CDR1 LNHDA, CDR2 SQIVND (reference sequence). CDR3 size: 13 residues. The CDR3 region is CASSIRAGSPLHF. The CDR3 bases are TGTGCCAGTAGTATCAGGGCCGGGTCACCCCTCCACTTT. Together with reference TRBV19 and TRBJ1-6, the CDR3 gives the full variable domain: DGGITQSPKYLFRKEGQNVTLSCEQNLNHDAMYWYRQDPGQGLRLIYYSQIVNDFQKGDIAEGYSVSREKKESFPLTVTSAQKNPTAFYLCASSIRAGSPLHFGNGTRLTVT.

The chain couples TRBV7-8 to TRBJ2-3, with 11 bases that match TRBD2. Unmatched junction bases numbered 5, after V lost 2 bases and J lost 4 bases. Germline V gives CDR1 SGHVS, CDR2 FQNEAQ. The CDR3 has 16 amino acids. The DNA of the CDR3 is TGTGCCAGCAGCTTACTGACTAGCGGGGCAGCAGATACGCAGTATTTT. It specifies CASSLLTSGAADTQYF.

Here the CDR3 reads CASSGTGGAYNEQFF. In DNA form, the CDR3 reads TGTGCCAGCAGCGGGACAGGGGGCGCCTACAATGAGCAGTTCTTC. J is TRBJ2-1 and V is TRBV3-1 (or the pseudogene TRBV3-2); 12 positions match TRBD1. With V trimmed by 5 bases and J by 2 bases, 1 base remained unmatched. CDR1 is LGHDT and CDR2 is YNNKEL in the germline V gene (reference sequence). The CDR3 totals 15 residues.

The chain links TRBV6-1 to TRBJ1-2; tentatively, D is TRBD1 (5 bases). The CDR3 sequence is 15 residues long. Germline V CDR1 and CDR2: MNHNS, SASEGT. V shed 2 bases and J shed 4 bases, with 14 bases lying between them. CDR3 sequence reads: CASSESMWGTYGYTF. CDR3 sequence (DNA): TGTGCCAGCAGTGAATCAATGTGGGGGACCTATGGCTACACCTTC.

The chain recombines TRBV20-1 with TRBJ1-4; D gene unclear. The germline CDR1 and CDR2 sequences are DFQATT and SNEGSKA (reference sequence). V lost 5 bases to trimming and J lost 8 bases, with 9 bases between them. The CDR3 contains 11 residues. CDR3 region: CSASGWEKLFF. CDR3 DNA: TGCAGTGCTTCCGGATGGGAAAAACTGTTTTTT.

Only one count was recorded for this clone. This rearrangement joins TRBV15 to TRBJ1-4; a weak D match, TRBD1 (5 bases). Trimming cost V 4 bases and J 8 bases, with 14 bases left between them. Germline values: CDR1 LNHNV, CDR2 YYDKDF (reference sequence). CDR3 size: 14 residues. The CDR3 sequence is CATSKGLRGEKLFF. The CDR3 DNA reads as TGTGCCACCAGCAAGGGACTCCGGGGGGAAAAACTGTTTTTT.

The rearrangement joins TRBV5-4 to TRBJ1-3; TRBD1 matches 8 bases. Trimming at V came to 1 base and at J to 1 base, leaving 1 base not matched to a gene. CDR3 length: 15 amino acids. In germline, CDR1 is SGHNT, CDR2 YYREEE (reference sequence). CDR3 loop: CASSLRTGSGNTIYF. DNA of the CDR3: TGTGCCAGCAGCTTGAGGACAGGGTCTGGAAACACCATATATTTT.

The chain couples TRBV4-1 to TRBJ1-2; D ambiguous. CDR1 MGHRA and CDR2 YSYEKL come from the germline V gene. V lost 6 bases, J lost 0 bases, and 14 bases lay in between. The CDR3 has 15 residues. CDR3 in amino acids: CASRSDLTTNYGYTF. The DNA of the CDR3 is TGCGCCAGCAGATCCGACCTGACCACTAACTATGGCTACACCTTC.

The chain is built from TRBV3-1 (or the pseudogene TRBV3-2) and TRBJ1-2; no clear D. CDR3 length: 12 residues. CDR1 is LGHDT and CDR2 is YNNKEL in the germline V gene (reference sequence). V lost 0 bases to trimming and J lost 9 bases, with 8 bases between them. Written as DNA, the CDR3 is TGTGCCAGCAGCCAAGAGGGCCGCCGCTACACCTTC. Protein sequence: CASSQEGRRYTF.

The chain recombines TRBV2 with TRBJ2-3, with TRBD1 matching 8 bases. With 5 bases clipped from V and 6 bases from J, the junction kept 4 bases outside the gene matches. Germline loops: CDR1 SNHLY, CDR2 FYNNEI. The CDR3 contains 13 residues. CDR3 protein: CASSPGGGDTQYF. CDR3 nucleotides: TGTGCCAGCAGTCCAGGGGGCGGGGATACGCAGTATTTT.

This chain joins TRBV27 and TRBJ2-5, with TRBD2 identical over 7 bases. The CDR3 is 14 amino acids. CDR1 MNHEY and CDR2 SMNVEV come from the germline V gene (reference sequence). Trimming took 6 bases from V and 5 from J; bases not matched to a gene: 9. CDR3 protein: CASSLRGGKETQYF. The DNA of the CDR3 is TGTGCCAGCAGCCTAAGGGGAGGGAAGGAGACCCAGTACTTC.

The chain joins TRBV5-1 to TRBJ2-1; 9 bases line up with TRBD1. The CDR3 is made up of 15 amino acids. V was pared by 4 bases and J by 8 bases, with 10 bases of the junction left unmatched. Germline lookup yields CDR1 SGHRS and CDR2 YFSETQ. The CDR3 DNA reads TGCGCCAGCAGCCCCGAGTCACAGGGGGCCGATGAGCAGTTCTTC. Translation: CASSPESQGADEQFF.

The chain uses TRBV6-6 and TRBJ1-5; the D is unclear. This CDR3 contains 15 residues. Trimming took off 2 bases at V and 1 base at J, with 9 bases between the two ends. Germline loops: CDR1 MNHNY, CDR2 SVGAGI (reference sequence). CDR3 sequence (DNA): TGTGCCAGCAGTTACCTGCGGAGAAGCAATCAGCCCCAGCATTTT. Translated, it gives CASSYLRRSNQPQHF.

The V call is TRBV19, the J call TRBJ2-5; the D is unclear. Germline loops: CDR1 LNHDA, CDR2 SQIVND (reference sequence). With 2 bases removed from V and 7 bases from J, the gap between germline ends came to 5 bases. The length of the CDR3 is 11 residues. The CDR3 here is CASSISGTQYF. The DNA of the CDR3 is TGTGCCAGTAGTATATCTGGGACCCAGTACTTC.

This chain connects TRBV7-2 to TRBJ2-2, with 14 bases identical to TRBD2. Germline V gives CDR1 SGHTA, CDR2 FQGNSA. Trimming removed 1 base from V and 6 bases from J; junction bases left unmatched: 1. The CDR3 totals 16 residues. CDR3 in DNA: TGTGCCAGCAGCTTAGGACTAGCGGGGGGGCCCGGGGAGCTGTTTTTT. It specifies CASSLGLAGGPGELFF. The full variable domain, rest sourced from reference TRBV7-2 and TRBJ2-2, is GAGVSQSPSNKVTEKGKDVELRCDPISGHTALYWYRQSLGQGLEFLIYFQGNSAPDKSGLPSDRFSAERTGGSVSTLTIQRTQQEDSAVYLCASSLGLAGGPGELFFGEGSRLTVL.

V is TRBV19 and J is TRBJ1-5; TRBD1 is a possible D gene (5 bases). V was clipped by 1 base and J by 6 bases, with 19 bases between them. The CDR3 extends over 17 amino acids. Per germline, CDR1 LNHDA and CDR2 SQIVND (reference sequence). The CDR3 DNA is TGTGCCAGTAGTATAGGGTCAGGGCTTGCGTCCCGTCAGCCCCAGCATTTT. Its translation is CASSIGSGLASRQPQHF.

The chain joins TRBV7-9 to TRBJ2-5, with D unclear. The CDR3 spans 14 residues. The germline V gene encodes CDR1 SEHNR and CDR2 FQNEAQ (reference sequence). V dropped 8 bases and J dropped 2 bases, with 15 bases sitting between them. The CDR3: CASAPRLEQETQYF. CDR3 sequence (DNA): TGTGCCAGCGCCCCACGATTGGAACAAGAGACCCAGTACTTC.

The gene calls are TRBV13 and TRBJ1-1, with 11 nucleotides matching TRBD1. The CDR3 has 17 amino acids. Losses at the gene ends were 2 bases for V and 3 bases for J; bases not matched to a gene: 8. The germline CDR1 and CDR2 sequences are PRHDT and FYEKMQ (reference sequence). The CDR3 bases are TGTGCCAGCAGCTTACGGAGGACAGGGGGCTTGTACACTGAAGCTTTCTTT. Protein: CASSLRRTGGLYTEAFF.

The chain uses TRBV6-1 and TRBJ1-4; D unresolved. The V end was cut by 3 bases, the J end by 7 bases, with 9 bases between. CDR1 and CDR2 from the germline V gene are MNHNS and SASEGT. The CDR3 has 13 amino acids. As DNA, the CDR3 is TGTGCCAGCAGTGAGTCAGCCATTGAAAAACTGTTTTTT. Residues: CASSESAIEKLFF.

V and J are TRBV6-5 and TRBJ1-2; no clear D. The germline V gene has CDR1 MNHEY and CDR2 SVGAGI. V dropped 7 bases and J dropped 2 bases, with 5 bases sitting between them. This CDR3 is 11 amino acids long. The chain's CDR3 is CASKSNYGYTF. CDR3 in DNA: TGTGCCAGCAAATCGAACTATGGCTACACCTTC.

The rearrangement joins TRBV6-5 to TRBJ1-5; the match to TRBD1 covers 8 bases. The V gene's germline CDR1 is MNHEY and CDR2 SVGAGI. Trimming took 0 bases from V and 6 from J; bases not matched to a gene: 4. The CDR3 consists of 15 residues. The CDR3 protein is CASSYSAGGGQPQHF. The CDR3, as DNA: TGTGCCAGCAGTTACTCGGCAGGGGGCGGTCAGCCCCAGCATTTT.

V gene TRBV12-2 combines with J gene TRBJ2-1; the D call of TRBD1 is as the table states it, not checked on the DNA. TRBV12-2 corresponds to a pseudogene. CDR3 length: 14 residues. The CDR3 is CASRPKDRAGEQFF. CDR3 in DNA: TGTGCAAGTCGCCCTAAGGACAGGGCCGGTGAGCAGTTCTTC.

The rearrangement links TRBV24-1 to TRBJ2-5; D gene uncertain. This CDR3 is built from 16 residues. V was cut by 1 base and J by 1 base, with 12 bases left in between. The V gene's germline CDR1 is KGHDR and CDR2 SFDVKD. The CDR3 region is CATSDFIPDGQETQYF. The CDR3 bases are TGTGCCACCAGTGATTTTATTCCGGACGGCCAAGAGACCCAGTACTTC.

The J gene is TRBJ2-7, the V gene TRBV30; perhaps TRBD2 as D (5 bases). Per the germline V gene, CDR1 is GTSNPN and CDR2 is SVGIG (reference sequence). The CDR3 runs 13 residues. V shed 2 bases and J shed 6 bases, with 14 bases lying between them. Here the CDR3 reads CAWSPLERAEQYF. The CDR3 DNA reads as TGTGCCTGGAGTCCCTTAGAGAGGGCCGAGCAGTACTTC.

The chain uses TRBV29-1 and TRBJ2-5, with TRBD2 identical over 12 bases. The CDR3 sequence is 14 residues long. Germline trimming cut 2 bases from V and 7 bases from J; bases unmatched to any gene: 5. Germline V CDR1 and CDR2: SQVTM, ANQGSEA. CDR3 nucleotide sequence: TGCAGCGTTGAACTAGCGGGGGGGATTGGGACCCAGTACTTC. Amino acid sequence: CSVELAGGIGTQYF.

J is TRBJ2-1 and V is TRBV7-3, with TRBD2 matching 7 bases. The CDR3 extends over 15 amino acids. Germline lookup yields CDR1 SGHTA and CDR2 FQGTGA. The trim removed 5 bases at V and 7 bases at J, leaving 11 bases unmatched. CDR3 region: CASSLRVASGNEQFF. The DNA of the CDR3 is TGTGCCAGCAGCCTGAGGGTGGCTAGCGGTAATGAGCAGTTCTTC.

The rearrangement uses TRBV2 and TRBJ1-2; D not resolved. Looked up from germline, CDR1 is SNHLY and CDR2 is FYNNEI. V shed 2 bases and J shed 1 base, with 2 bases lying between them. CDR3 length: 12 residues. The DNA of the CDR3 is TGTGCCAGCAGTGAACATAACTATGGCTACACCTTC. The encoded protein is CASSEHNYGYTF.